Reported below is one T cell receptor beta chain. Its target antigen remains unknown. One base away there is no much larger clone; base qualities are not given. The sample comes from a study of post-analysis software for immune sequencing data (dated by TCRdb to the mid-2010s). In terms of the full investigation: Recorded disease courses included relapsing-remitting, secondary progressive and progressive-relapsing multiple sclerosis, with some patients lacking subtype annotation. A subset of samples was prepared in parallel using single-end sample barcoding, then pooled and co-amplified after Illumina adapter ligation. Patient repertoires were compared against some twelve previously published healthy control repertoires from donors aged about 6 to 25 years.

To demonstrate the VDJtools post-analysis software, the study profiled TCR beta repertoires from the peripheral blood of 10 to 15 young patients with multiple sclerosis. Multiple sclerosis patients were children and adolescents aged 6 to 15 years. Library generation was performed with PCR. Sequencer: Illumina HiSeq 2500. To reduce PCR and sequencing biases, unique molecular identifiers were incorporated into the TCR beta cDNA libraries. Every 1 to 10 million input T cells yielded roughly 500,000 cDNA molecules, meaning each molecule approximated one T cell. Patient libraries were prepared and sequenced with the same protocol used for the earlier healthy control dataset. Within a given batch, samples were prepared together, multiplexed and sequenced on the same HiSeq lane. In the paper's pipeline: MIGEC was used to process the raw barcoded reads, and molecular identifier groups with only a single read were discarded before consensus assembly and CDR3 extraction. Clonotype tables were post-analysed with VDJtools, normalizing diversity by down-sampling all datasets to the smallest sample size. To correct batch-related cross-sample contamination, repertoire overlap clustering matched CDR3 amino acid sequences but not nucleotide sequences. TCRdb handled the public reads itself, with Q25 trimming in fastp and clone calling in MiXCR, and kept productive beta chains. For every CDR3 protein sequence, its rows merge into one entry that carries the most common genes and DNA. The V and J calls here are based on TCRdb, not the publication. Here the sample has 800,000 to 950,000 distinct CDR3 sequences; about 53% occur a single time. The ten largest clones take up roughly 4.4% of the sample.

General findings and caveats noted by the study authors: Compared with controls, multiple sclerosis patients had significantly lower normalized Chao1 diversity, a finding suggesting substantial peripheral T-cell clonal expansion. Direct clustering with F measure revealed strong co-clustering of samples prepared in the same batch, which led to a batch-effect correction. Roughly 5 TRBV segments, including TRBV5-6, TRBV5-1 and TRBV20-1, were significantly more frequent in patients than controls. The control group was slightly older than the multiple sclerosis patient group.

Sequences LGHNA (CDR1) and YNFKEQ (CDR2) are obtained from the germline V gene. Spanning cysteine to phenylalanine, the CDR3 consists of 14 amino acids. Kept here is only the CDR3 DNA, which spans 42 bases and is read in frame from base 1. After removal of 4 bases from V and 8 bases from J, the junction retains 7 bases not matched to a gene. The sequenced sample was blood. The sequence came from a girl between 5 and 17 years old with multiple sclerosis. The rearranged segments are TRBV4-2 and TRBJ2-1; 8 bases in between match TRBD2. The DNA is as follows: TGTGCCAGCAGCCCTAGCGGGTTGGGAGATGAGCAGTTCTTC. This translates into CASSPSGLGDEQFF.